What follows are 6 T cell receptor beta chains derived from one specimen sequenced in a study of OX40 agonist ivuxolimab in advanced cancers. TCRdb keeps only in-frame clones here, not all; method: immunoSEQ multiplex PCR. The sample carries around 67,000 clones, about 80% recorded once. This material consisted of CD4+ or CD8+ T cells sorted from blood, taken in a trial of the OX40 agonist ivuxolimab. Receptors were obtained from an adult with an advanced solid tumor such as melanoma, head and neck, liver or kidney cancer.

The chain recombines TRBV7-3 with TRBJ2-5; no clear D gene. The CDR3 spans 13 residues. Trimming took 2 bases from V and 1 from J, leaving 5 bases between them. CDR1 is SGHTA, CDR2 FQGTGA, per germline. The CDR3 coding sequence is TGTGCCAGCAGCTTAGGAGTCCAAGAGACCCAGTACTTC. Its protein product is CASSLGVQETQYF.

The CDR3 protein is CASSIAGGQGTDTQYF. DNA for the CDR3: TGTGCCAGTAGTATAGCGGGAGGACAGGGCACAGATACGCAGTATTTT. This chain uses TRBV19 with TRBJ2-3; D may match TRBD1 or TRBD2 (7 bases each). The germline CDR1 and CDR2 sequences are LNHDA and SQIVND (reference sequence). V lost 1 base to trimming and J lost 1 base, with 12 bases between them. This CDR3 is 16 amino acids long.

The rearrangement joins TRBV2 to TRBJ1-2; 7 bases align to TRBD1. The length of the CDR3 is 16 residues. From germline, CDR1 is SNHLY and CDR2 FYNNEI. Germline trimming cut 5 bases from V and 8 bases from J; bases unmatched to any gene: 17. In nucleotides, the CDR3 is TGTGCCAGCAGTATAACCCCCCGACCAGGGGGGGAAGGCTACACCTTC. Translating it yields CASSITPRPGGEGYTF.

V usage is TRBV29-1 and J usage is TRBJ2-5, with 8 bases lining up with TRBD1. V lost 6 bases, J lost 5 bases, and 14 bases stayed unmatched. This CDR3 is 15 amino acids long. Germline-derived CDR1 and CDR2 are SQVTM and ANQGSEA. CDR3 region: CSVNRGTHPRETQYF. The DNA of the CDR3 is TGCAGCGTGAACAGGGGGACCCACCCCAGGGAGACCCAGTACTTC.

The J gene is TRBJ2-3, the V gene TRBV6-1, with D uncertain. Germline lookup yields CDR1 MNHNS and CDR2 SASEGT. Trimming left V 5 bases short and J 2 bases short, with 11 bases between. The CDR3 totals 14 residues. The DNA of the CDR3 is TGTGCCAGCAGTCTGGGCGACACCACAGATACGCAGTATTTT. This gives the protein CASSLGDTTDTQYF.

This chain links TRBV5-1 with TRBJ1-2; possible D gene TRBD1, 5 bases. Per germline, CDR1 SGHRS and CDR2 YFSETQ. The CDR3 is made up of 14 amino acids. Trimming took 4 bases from V and 8 from J, leaving 18 bases between them. The chain's CDR3 is CASSQWRGSGGYTF. DNA for the CDR3: TGCGCCAGCAGCCAATGGAGGGGATCTGGAGGCTACACCTTC.